The 32 T cell receptor beta chains below all came from one sample that was sequenced in a study of shared clonotypes between healthy human individuals. The method was immunoSEQ multiplex PCR; TCRdb's version includes in-frame clones alone and lacks a portion of them. The sample records approximately 2,200,000 clones, roughly 91% being singletons. It was CD45RO-negative cells, positively selected for CCR7, that made up naive CD8 cells, with terminally differentiated effector memory CD45RA+ cells excluded. Material for sequencing was naive CD8+ T cells from PBMCs. Receptor source: a man aged 18 to 30 in good health. Some clones in this sample may be carry-over from other donors' samples.

This chain connects TRBV9 to TRBJ2-2; D is perhaps TRBD2 (5 bases). Germline CDR1 is SGDLS and CDR2 is YYNGEE. The CDR3 totals 15 residues. Trimming shortened V by 2 bases and J by 5 bases, and 13 bases separated the two germline ends. CDR3 in amino acids: CASSVTGKLTGELFF. The CDR3 DNA follows: TGTGCCAGCAGCGTCACCGGGAAATTGACCGGGGAGCTGTTTTTT. The whole variable domain, filled in from reference TRBV9 and TRBJ2-2, reads DSGVTQTPKHLITATGQRVTLRCSPRSGDLSVYWYQQSLDQGLQFLIQYYNGEERAKGNILERFSAQQFPDLHSELNLSSLELGDSALYFCASSVTGKLTGELFFGEGSRLTVL.

The chain carries TRBV6-1 and TRBJ1-1; TRBD1 is a possible D gene (5 bases). This CDR3 is 16 amino acids long. Germline V CDR1 and CDR2: MNHNS, SASEGT. V lost 3 bases and J 2 bases, leaving 16 bases between the germline ends. The CDR3 protein is CASSDGASWINTEAFF. The CDR3 DNA reads as TGTGCCAGCAGTGATGGGGCCAGCTGGATAAACACTGAAGCTTTCTTT.

The rearrangement uses TRBV9 and TRBJ2-2; no reliable D call. Trimming removed 6 bases at V and 7 bases at J, with 13 bases between. This CDR3 contains 13 residues. Looked up from germline, CDR1 is SGDLS and CDR2 is YYNGEE. The CDR3: CASTPGRSGELFF. CDR3 in DNA: TGTGCCAGCACCCCTGGGCGCAGCGGGGAGCTGTTTTTT.

Concerning this clone: Other DNA sequences in the sample encode the same CDR3. This chain links TRBV7-6 with TRBJ2-7, with 8 bases identical to TRBD1. CDR1 and CDR2 (germline): SGHVS, FNYEAQ. The CDR3 runs 15 residues. V lost 5 bases, J lost 0 bases, and 6 bases stayed unmatched. The CDR3 reads CASSPGQGSSYEQYF. The CDR3 nucleotides are TGTGCCAGCAGCCCAGGACAGGGAAGCTCCTACGAGCAGTACTTC.

The chain uses TRBV19 and TRBJ2-1, with 7 bases matching TRBD2. V dropped 10 bases and J dropped 4; count of bases not matched to a gene: 13. The CDR3 totals 15 residues. Looked up from germline, CDR1 is LNHDA and CDR2 is SQIVND (reference sequence). This CDR3 is CATSSQPGGYNEQFF. The CDR3, as DNA: TGTGCCACCAGCTCACAACCGGGGGGTTACAATGAGCAGTTCTTC.

The rearrangement uses TRBV7-9 and TRBJ2-7, with 8 bases identical to TRBD1. Germline CDR1 and CDR2: SEHNR and FQNEAQ (reference sequence). The J segment lost 3 bases and the V segment lost 5 bases, leaving 6 bases of the junction unmatched. This CDR3 is 14 amino acids long. In nucleotides, the CDR3 is TGTGCCAGCAGCCATGGACAGGGTGACTACGAGCAGTACTTC. Translation gives CASSHGQGDYEQYF.

Only one count was recorded for this clone. This chain links TRBV19 with TRBJ2-7, with no clear D. The V and J ends lost 3 bases and 2 bases respectively, with 17 bases between them. This CDR3 contains 16 residues. CDR1 and CDR2 from the germline V gene are LNHDA and SQIVND (reference sequence). The CDR3 is CASSIDKQVNTYEQYF. As DNA, the CDR3 is TGTGCCAGTAGTATCGATAAGCAGGTAAATACCTACGAGCAGTACTTC.

J is TRBJ2-3 and V is TRBV7-3; TRBD2 matches at 8 bases. Losses at the gene ends were 5 bases for V and 5 bases for J; bases not matched to a gene: 9. Germline loops: CDR1 SGHTA, CDR2 FQGTGA. CDR3 length: 15 amino acids. CDR3 DNA: TGTGCCAGCAGCCACGCGGGGGGCGCAGGAGATACGCAGTATTTT. Protein product: CASSHAGGAGDTQYF.

The rearrangement uses TRBV6-5 and TRBJ2-2; unclear D gene. Trimming removed 0 bases at V and 7 bases at J, with 12 bases between. CDR3 length: 15 amino acids. Germline CDR1 and CDR2: MNHEY and SVGAGI. The CDR3 spells CASSYSNSLSGELFF. The CDR3 DNA is TGTGCCAGCAGTTACTCGAATTCGTTGAGCGGGGAGCTGTTTTTT.

The CDR3 reads CASSSRQTNTGELFF. In DNA form, the CDR3 reads TGTGCCAGCAGTTCACGGCAGACCAACACCGGGGAGCTGTTTTTT. The genes are TRBV28 and TRBJ2-2; D uncertain. Germline lookup yields CDR1 MDHEN and CDR2 SYDVKM. CDR3 length: 15 amino acids. V was trimmed by 4 bases and J by 2 bases, leaving 11 bases between them.

CDR3 DNA: TGTGCCAGCAGTGTAAATGGCCTAGCGGGAGCCGGGGAGCTGTTTTTT. Its translation: CASSVNGLAGAGELFF. The J gene is TRBJ2-2, the V gene TRBV25-1; TRBD2 matches at 10 bases. V was pared by 4 bases and J by 6 bases, with 8 bases of the junction left unmatched. Looked up from germline, CDR1 is MGHDK and CDR2 is SYGVNS. The CDR3 runs 16 residues.

The chain recombines TRBV9 with TRBJ2-1, with D perhaps TRBD1 (6 bases). The V end was cut by 2 bases, the J end by 4 bases, with 10 bases between. In germline, CDR1 is SGDLS, CDR2 YYNGEE. The CDR3 spans 14 residues. The CDR3 region is CASSVADRYNEQFF. The CDR3, as DNA: TGTGCCAGCAGCGTTGCGGACAGATACAATGAGCAGTTCTTC.

The CDR3, as DNA: TGTGCCAGCAGCTTGGGACCAAGGGGCGAGACCCAGTACTTC. It is translated as CASSLGPRGETQYF. The rearrangement joins TRBV11-2 to TRBJ2-5; TRBD1 or TRBD2 may be the D gene (5 bases each). CDR1 and CDR2 (germline): SGHAT, FQNNGV. V lost 3 bases and J 5 bases, leaving 13 bases between the germline ends. The CDR3 extends over 14 amino acids.

The chain links TRBV6-6 to TRBJ2-7; 10 bases are a match to TRBD1. CDR1 MNHNY and CDR2 SVGAGI come from the germline V gene (reference sequence). This CDR3 spans 15 amino acids. J was trimmed by 5 bases and V by 5 bases; bases with no gene match: 9. The DNA for the CDR3 is TGTGCCAGCAGTGGAAGGGGACAGGGGAACCACGAGCAGTACTTC. Translation: CASSGRGQGNHEQYF.

The J gene is TRBJ2-1, the V gene TRBV19; a weak D match, TRBD2 (5 bases). V lost 6 bases, J lost 0 bases, and 15 bases lay in between. This CDR3 comprises 16 residues. Germline-derived CDR1 and CDR2 are LNHDA and SQIVND (reference sequence). In nucleotides, the CDR3 is TGTGCCAGTAGCCCCTATAAAGGGAGCTCCTACAATGAGCAGTTCTTC. It translates to CASSPYKGSSYNEQFF.

The V call is TRBV27, the J call TRBJ1-5, with TRBD1 as a possible D gene (6 bases). V lost 4 bases and J lost 4, with 11 bases in between. This CDR3 spans 14 amino acids. Per the germline V gene, CDR1 is MNHEY and CDR2 is SMNVEV (reference sequence). This CDR3 reads CASSYFRGNQPQHF. The CDR3 nucleotides read TGTGCCAGCAGTTACTTCAGGGGAAATCAGCCCCAGCATTTT.

The chain couples TRBV6-5 to TRBJ1-5; D is possibly TRBD1 (6 bases). This CDR3 is 16 amino acids long. Deletions cut 0 bases from V and 6 bases from J, with 15 bases between. The V gene's germline CDR1 is MNHEY and CDR2 SVGAGI. CDR3 in DNA: TGTGCCAGCAGTTACTCGTCCCAGGTAGGGGGTCAGCCCCAGCATTTT. It is translated as CASSYSSQVGGQPQHF.

The chain has TRBV29-1 and TRBJ2-3; D is ambiguous. Germline loops: CDR1 SQVTM, CDR2 ANQGSEA. V was shortened by 7 bases and J by 6 bases, with 8 bases between the two germline ends. This CDR3 is built from 10 residues. This chain's CDR3 is CSADGDTQYF. The DNA for the CDR3 is TGCAGCGCGGACGGTGATACGCAGTATTTT.

The V call is TRBV19, the J call TRBJ2-2, with 9 bases aligning to TRBD2. The CDR3 sequence is 16 residues long. Looked up from germline, CDR1 is LNHDA and CDR2 is SQIVND (reference sequence). The junction had 8 bases not matched to a gene; V was cut back by 4 bases and J by 5 bases. The CDR3 reads CASSRLLAGVTGELFF. The DNA for the CDR3 is TGTGCCAGTAGTAGACTCTTAGCGGGAGTGACCGGGGAGCTGTTTTTT.

In its sample, this clone was seen once. The chain has TRBV9 and TRBJ2-3; the match to TRBD2 covers 10 bases. The germline V gene has CDR1 SGDLS and CDR2 YYNGEE. The V segment lost 1 base and the J segment 5 bases; nucleotides outside the gene matches: 4. The CDR3 has 15 residues. CDR3 in DNA: TGTGCCAGCAGCGTATCTAGCGGGAGAATAGATACGCAGTATTTT. It translates to CASSVSSGRIDTQYF.

The V gene is TRBV7-3, the J gene TRBJ2-1; D is unresolved. The CDR3 has 13 amino acids. With 1 base removed from V and 8 bases from J, the gap between germline ends came to 9 bases. CDR1 is SGHTA and CDR2 is FQGTGA in the germline V gene. The CDR3 bases are TGTGCCAGCAGCTTAATTGGCGTCGATGAGCAGTTCTTC. Encoded protein: CASSLIGVDEQFF.

The CDR3 sequence is CASSQGLALRYEQYF. DNA for the CDR3: TGTGCCAGCAGCCAAGGACTAGCTTTACGCTACGAGCAGTACTTC. The genes are TRBV14 and TRBJ2-7, with 7 nucleotides matching TRBD2. The CDR3 length is 15 residues. The junction had 6 bases not matched to a gene; V was cut back by 1 base and J by 3 bases. The germline gives CDR1 SGHDN, CDR2 FVKESK.

The chain employs TRBV29-1 and TRBJ2-2, with D uncertain. This CDR3 contains 15 residues. Between the trimmed V and J ends, which lost 1 base and 2 bases, there was a span of 11 bases. Germline CDR1 SQVTM, CDR2 ANQGSEA. The CDR3: CSVEGLAANTGELFF. Here the CDR3 DNA reads TGCAGCGTTGAAGGTTTAGCAGCTAACACCGGGGAGCTGTTTTTT.

The rearrangement links TRBV11-1 to TRBJ2-3, with 8 bases that match TRBD1. V was clipped by 5 bases and J by 2 bases; unmatched bases: 9. Per the germline V gene, CDR1 is SGHAT and CDR2 is FQDESV (reference sequence). This CDR3 spans 16 amino acids. CDR3 nucleotides: TGTGCCAGCAGCACTCGACAGGGGTCGTACACAGATACGCAGTATTTT. Translating gives CASSTRQGSYTDTQYF. The entire variable domain, with the rest obtained from reference TRBV11-1 and TRBJ2-3, is as follows: EAEVAQSPRYKITEKSQAVAFWCDPISGHATLYWYRQILGQGPELLVQFQDESVVDDSQLPKDRFSAERLKGVDSTLKIQPAELGDSAMYLCASSTRQGSYTDTQYFGPGTRLTVL.

The chain is built from TRBV4-3 and TRBJ2-1; D is unresolved. The CDR3 spans 17 residues. Trimming took off 5 bases at V and 2 bases at J, with 19 bases between the two ends. Germline V CDR1 and CDR2: LGHNA, YSLEER. The CDR3 DNA is TGCGCCAGCAGCGAGGTGGCTACCCCTCGGACCTACAATGAGCAGTTCTTC. As protein: CASSEVATPRTYNEQFF.

In this sample, this clone turned up once. The chain recombines TRBV14 with TRBJ2-5; no firm D call. Germline CDR1 SGHDN, CDR2 FVKESK. There are 16 residues in the CDR3. Trimming shortened V by 1 base and J by 5 bases, and 17 bases separated the two germline ends. CDR3 protein: CASSQGLARVGETQYF. For the CDR3, the DNA is TGTGCCAGCAGCCAAGGGTTGGCCCGAGTCGGGGAGACCCAGTACTTC. Based on the CDR3 plus reference TRBV14 and TRBJ2-5, the full variable domain is EAGVTQFPSHSVIEKGQTVTLRCDPISGHDNLYWYRRVMGKEIKFLLHFVKESKQDESGMPNNRFLAERTGGTYSTLKVQPAELEDSGVYFCASSQGLARVGETQYFGPGTRLLVL.

DNA for the CDR3: TGTGCCATCCGGACCAGCACAGATACGCAGTATTTT. It translates to CAIRTSTDTQYF. The J gene is TRBJ2-3, the V gene TRBV6-4; D call uncertain. In germline, CDR1 is MRHNA, CDR2 SNTAGT. Deletions cut 10 bases from V and 0 bases from J, with 8 bases between. The CDR3 runs 12 residues.

The genes are TRBV5-1 and TRBJ2-7; perhaps D is TRBD1 or TRBD2 (5 bases each). Looked up from germline, CDR1 is SGHRS and CDR2 is YFSETQ. The V and J ends lost 1 base and 5 bases respectively, with 7 bases between them. The CDR3 runs to 12 residues. The CDR3 spells CASSLLGDEQYF. In DNA form, the CDR3 reads TGCGCCAGCAGCTTGTTGGGGGACGAGCAGTACTTC.

In its sample, this clone was seen once. The V and J genes are TRBV6-5 and TRBJ2-7; no definite D call. Germline assignment: CDR1 MNHEY and CDR2 SVGAGI. This CDR3 has 13 residues. Trimming took 2 bases from V and 3 from J, leaving 8 bases between them. The CDR3 nucleotides read TGTGCCAGCAGTTACGCCGTCGACTACGAGCAGTACTTC. This encodes CASSYAVDYEQYF.

CDR3: CASGDRGSQPQHF. For the CDR3, the DNA is TGTGCCAGTGGGGACAGGGGGAGTCAGCCCCAGCATTTT. J is TRBJ1-5 and V is TRBV27, with 11 positions matching TRBD1. This CDR3 has 13 amino acids. Germline trimming cut 9 bases from V and 6 bases from J; bases unmatched to any gene: 4. Germline V gives CDR1 MNHEY, CDR2 SMNVEV (reference sequence).

The V and J genes are TRBV30 and TRBJ1-6; D gene unclear. Looked up from germline, CDR1 is GTSNPN and CDR2 is SVGIG (reference sequence). V was cut by 1 base and J by 9 bases, with 10 bases left in between. The CDR3 runs 13 residues. The CDR3 nucleotides are TGTGCCTGGAGTGCGGTATGGGGTTCACCCCTCCACTTT. It is translated as CAWSAVWGSPLHF. The whole variable domain, filled in from reference TRBV30 and TRBJ1-6, reads SQTIHQWPATLVQPVGSPLSLECTVEGTSNPNLYWYRQAAGRGLQLLFYSVGIGQISSEVPQNLSASRPQDRQFILSSKKLLLSDSGFYLCAWSAVWGSPLHFGNGTRLTVT.

J is TRBJ1-1 and V is TRBV7-9; no firm D call. Germline CDR1 is SEHNR and CDR2 is FQNEAQ (reference sequence). Trimming removed 4 bases at V and 6 bases at J, with 6 bases between. There are 11 residues in the CDR3. CDR3 nucleotides: TGTGCCAGCAGCTCCACTTCTGAAGCTTTCTTT. This sequence encodes CASSSTSEAFF.